The 9 T cell receptor beta chains listed next were all sequenced from one sample in a study of T cell responses to AZD1222 COVID-19 vaccine. Sequenced by immunoSEQ multiplex PCR; TCRdb stores in-frame clones only, minus some. This table holds 83,000 or so clones, 88% found once. The sample here was peripheral blood, taken on day 0 of MenACWY control vaccination. The origin of the receptors is an adult in good health.

This chain joins TRBV9 and TRBJ2-1; the match to TRBD2 covers 11 bases. Germline lookup yields CDR1 SGDLS and CDR2 YYNGEE. The CDR3 runs 16 residues. V was clipped by 3 bases and J by 7 bases; unmatched bases: 9. This chain's CDR3 is CASSATLAGASNEQFF. CDR3 coding DNA: TGTGCCAGCAGCGCGACACTAGCGGGAGCTTCAAATGAGCAGTTCTTC.

This rearrangement joins TRBV6-5 to TRBJ2-7; either TRBD1 or TRBD2 may fit D (5 bases each). V lost 10 bases and J 3 bases, leaving 13 bases between the germline ends. This CDR3 has 12 residues. Germline V CDR1 and CDR2: MNHEY, SVGAGI. DNA for the CDR3: TGTGCCACCCGGGACCGAAACTACGAGCAGTACTTC. This translates into CATRDRNYEQYF.

The V call is TRBV19, the J call TRBJ2-7, with TRBD1 matching 9 bases. This CDR3 has 15 residues. CDR1 is LNHDA and CDR2 is SQIVND in the germline V gene (reference sequence). With 6 bases clipped from V and 0 bases from J, the junction kept 6 bases outside the gene matches. In nucleotides, the CDR3 is TGTGCCAGTAGATCCGGGACAGGGAGCTCCTACGAGCAGTACTTC. It specifies CASRSGTGSSYEQYF. Drawing the rest from reference TRBV19 and TRBJ2-7, the complete variable domain is DGGITQSPKYLFRKEGQNVTLSCEQNLNHDAMYWYRQDPGQGLRLIYYSQIVNDFQKGDIAEGYSVSREKKESFPLTVTSAQKNPTAFYLCASRSGTGSSYEQYFGPGTRLTVT.

The V gene is TRBV6-1, the J gene TRBJ2-7; D might be TRBD2 (6 bases). Germline V gene sequence: CDR1 MNHNS, CDR2 SASEGT. CDR3 length: 15 amino acids. Trimming stripped 3 bases from V and 7 bases from J, with 19 bases between. The chain's CDR3 is CASSDGLARFGEQYF. The DNA for the CDR3 is TGTGCCAGCAGTGATGGGCTAGCGCGATTCGGGGAGCAGTACTTC.

The chain joins TRBV5-6 to TRBJ1-1; D is perhaps TRBD1 (6 bases). The germline gives CDR1 SGHDT, CDR2 YYEEEE. This CDR3 has 13 residues. V dropped 2 bases and J dropped 3 bases, with 8 bases sitting between them. CDR3 DNA sequence: TGTGCCAGCAGCTTCAGGGGACACACTGAAGCTTTCTTT. Its translation is CASSFRGHTEAFF.

There are a few counts of this clone. This chain uses TRBV28 with TRBJ1-2; D is possibly TRBD1 (5 bases). Germline CDR1 reads MDHEN; CDR2 reads SYDVKM. Trimming cost V 6 bases and J 4 bases, with 12 bases left between them. The CDR3 spans 13 residues. This CDR3 reads CASSGTAFYGYTF. In nucleotides, the CDR3 is TGTGCCAGCAGCGGGACGGCCTTCTATGGCTACACCTTC.

The chain joins TRBV19 to TRBJ2-6, with TRBD2 matching over 7 bases. This CDR3 contains 20 residues. With 3 bases clipped from V and 2 bases from J, the junction kept 16 bases outside the gene matches. Germline V gives CDR1 LNHDA, CDR2 SQIVND (reference sequence). The CDR3 loop reads CASSIYSHQREGAGANVLTF. In DNA form, the CDR3 reads TGTGCCAGTAGTATCTACAGCCACCAGCGGGAAGGGGCTGGGGCCAACGTCCTGACTTTC.

The CDR3 DNA sequence: TGTGCCAGCAGTTACTACACAGGGGAGGCTTTCTTT. It yields the protein CASSYYTGEAFF. The chain joins TRBV6-2 or TRBV6-3 to TRBJ1-1; 7 bases are shared with TRBD1. Germline V lookup: CDR1 MNHEY, CDR2 SVGEGT. CDR3 length: 12 residues. V shed 1 base and J 11 bases; nucleotides not matched to a gene: 4.

The count of this clone is one. V gene TRBV12-3 or TRBV12-4 combines with J gene TRBJ2-5; no definite D call. Trimming took 6 bases from V and 4 from J, leaving 9 bases between them. CDR3 length: 12 residues. CDR3 nucleotides: TGTGCCAGCAGAACTAATCGAGAGACCCAGTACTTC. Its protein product is CASRTNRETQYF.